This TCR beta chain emerged from a study of CD8 T cells in ankylosing spondylitis. Making use of molecular barcodes, quantitative 5'-RACE generated TCR beta libraries. TCRdb passed the 5' RACE reads through MiXCR, listing each CDR3 protein once. The repertoire includes approximately 550,000 distinct CDR3 sequences, 9.5% to 15% of them detected once, and over 6.5% sits in the top ten. As concerns this clonotype: What it recognizes is unknown.

Points from the study as a whole: Disease-associated clones were CD8+ and fairly uncommon in peripheral blood. Significantly higher representation of disease-linked clones was reported for matched ankylosing spondylitis synovial fluid. Some motif variants were previously reported in reactive arthritis synovial fluid and blood. Ankylosing spondylitis blood appeared to be characterized by a TCR beta motif of under ten highly homologous variants.

Sequences were obtained from blood, either unsorted or a sorted T cell fraction (not recorded which). The sequence came from a male donor with ankylosing spondylitis.

The CDR3 is CASSLSLGTHTEQFF. Written as DNA, the CDR3 is TGTGCCAGCAGCTTATCCCTGGGGACTCACACTGAGCAGTTCTTC. The V gene is TRBV7-7, the J gene TRBJ2-1, with D possibly matching TRBD2 (6 bases). V lost 2 bases and J lost 9, with 17 bases in between. The CDR3 has 15 residues. Per germline, CDR1 SSHAT and CDR2 FNYEAQ (reference sequence).